These 26 T cell receptor beta chains came from one sample sequenced in a study of CD8 T cells in ankylosing spondylitis. Whole-study results and caveats: A motif in TCR beta, a set of eight or nine highly homologous variants, appeared characteristic of ankylosing spondylitis blood.

TCRdb processed the 5' RACE reads anew with MiXCR; each CDR3 protein has one entry. Among more than 500,000 distinct CDR3 sequences listed, less than 6% were seen once. The antigens these receptors bind are not known. The specimen was blood, either unsorted or a sorted T cell fraction (not recorded which). These receptors came from a male donor with ankylosing spondylitis.

The table lists this clonotype with a few counts. The chain carries TRBV4-2 and TRBJ2-7; 7 nucleotides match TRBD2. The CDR3 has 14 residues. Looked up from germline, CDR1 is LGHNA and CDR2 is YNFKEQ. J lost 2 bases, V lost 1 base, and 2 bases had no gene match. The DNA of the CDR3 is TGTGCCAGCAGCCAAGGCGGGACTACCTACGAGCAGTACTTC. Protein product: CASSQGGTTYEQYF.

The sample holds many counts of this clonotype. The chain uses TRBV7-9 and TRBJ2-7; 8 positions match TRBD2. Trimming took 7 bases from V and 2 from J; bases not matched to a gene: 4. This CDR3 spans 13 amino acids. Per germline, CDR1 SEHNR and CDR2 FQNEAQ (reference sequence). DNA for the CDR3: TGTGCCAGCACTAACGGGGGGGCCTACGAGCAGTACTTC. Translation: CASTNGGAYEQYF. The full variable domain, in which reference TRBV7-9 and TRBJ2-7 provide the parts outside the CDR3, is DTGVSQNPRHKITKRGQNVTFRCDPISEHNRLYWYRQTLGQGPEFLTYFQNEAQLEKSRLLSDRFSAERPKGSFSTLEIQRTEQGDSAMYLCASTNGGAYEQYFGPGTRLTVT.

The sample holds many counts of this clonotype. The chain couples TRBV5-1 to TRBJ2-2; 7 positions match TRBD1. Losses at the gene ends were 4 bases for V and 2 bases for J; bases not matched to a gene: 5. Germline-derived CDR1 and CDR2 are SGHRS and YFSETQ. The CDR3 covers 15 residues. The CDR3 sequence is CASSPDRANTGELFF. In nucleotides, the CDR3 is TGCGCCAGCAGCCCCGACAGGGCTAACACCGGGGAGCTGTTTTTT.

This clonotype was seen at least ten times. The rearrangement uses TRBV9 and TRBJ2-1; TRBD1 might be the D (6 bases). V lost 3 bases and J 0 bases, leaving 13 bases between the germline ends. The CDR3 consists of 16 residues. Germline lookup yields CDR1 SGDLS and CDR2 YYNGEE. In DNA form, the CDR3 reads TGTGCCAGCAGCGCAGGACAGAAGAGCTCCTACAATGAGCAGTTCTTC. Residues: CASSAGQKSSYNEQFF.

This clonotype was recorded at least ten times. V is TRBV20-1 and J is TRBJ1-2; D call uncertain. Germline V gives CDR1 DFQATT, CDR2 SNEGSKA (reference sequence). The germline V and J ends were trimmed by 8 bases and 0 bases, with 13 bases remaining between them. The CDR3 loop spans 13 amino acids. In DNA form, the CDR3 reads TGCAGTTCATTCGGAGGATCTAACTATGGCTACACCTTC. As protein: CSSFGGSNYGYTF.

Ten or more counts support this clonotype. J is TRBJ2-1 and V is TRBV28, with D perhaps TRBD2 (6 bases). Trimming removed 7 bases from V and 6 bases from J, with 16 bases in between. Germline-derived CDR1 and CDR2 are MDHEN and SYDVKM. The CDR3 has 14 amino acids. Written as DNA, the CDR3 is TGTGCCAGCACGGAGGCGGGACCCAGCAATGAGCAGTTCTTC. The encoded protein is CASTEAGPSNEQFF. Complete variable domain (other parts from reference TRBV28 and TRBJ2-1): DVKVTQSSRYLVKRTGEKVFLECVQDMDHENMFWYRQDPGLGLRLIYFSYDVKMKEKGDIPEGYSVSREKKERFSLILESASTNQTSMYLCASTEAGPSNEQFFGPGTRLTVL.

This clonotype was found many times. The chain is built from TRBV29-1 and TRBJ2-7, with a possible D match to TRBD1 (5 bases). This CDR3 contains 14 residues. Per germline, CDR1 SQVTM and CDR2 ANQGSEA. V was cut by 2 bases and J by 2 bases, with 13 bases left in between. The CDR3 loop is CSVEQEEGAYEQYF. CDR3 coding DNA: TGCAGCGTTGAACAAGAGGAAGGGGCCTACGAGCAGTACTTC.

The sample holds many counts of this clonotype. This chain links TRBV20-1 with TRBJ2-4; tentatively, D is TRBD1 (7 bases). The CDR3 is 13 residues long. V lost 1 base and J 7 bases, leaving 11 bases between the germline ends. Looked up from germline, CDR1 is DFQATT and CDR2 is SNEGSKA (reference sequence). The CDR3 DNA reads as TGCAGTGCTAGAGCCCCAGGGGGGAACATTCAGTACTTC. Amino acid sequence: CSARAPGGNIQYF.

This clonotype has ten or more counts. The chain combines TRBV4-2 with TRBJ2-1; D is unresolved. Germline-derived CDR1 and CDR2 are LGHNA and YNFKEQ. Trimming cost V 3 bases and J 3 bases, with 18 bases left between them. The CDR3 has 17 residues. As DNA, the CDR3 is TGTGCCAGCAGCCATTCAACTCCCCGAGGCCTCTACAATGAGCAGTTCTTC. Protein sequence: CASSHSTPRGLYNEQFF.

Many counts were recorded for this clonotype. The chain couples TRBV7-2 to TRBJ2-1, with unresolved D. This CDR3 region has 16 residues. The V end was cut by 6 bases, the J end by 0 bases, with 15 bases between. The germline CDR1 and CDR2 sequences are SGHTA and FQGNSA. The CDR3 loop reads CASRRPGSRSYNEQFF. The CDR3 DNA reads as TGTGCCAGCAGGCGCCCGGGTTCCCGCTCCTACAATGAGCAGTTCTTC. The full variable domain, in which reference TRBV7-2 and TRBJ2-1 provide the parts outside the CDR3, is GAGVSQSPSNKVTEKGKDVELRCDPISGHTALYWYRQSLGQGLEFLIYFQGNSAPDKSGLPSDRFSAERTGGSVSTLTIQRTQQEDSAVYLCASRRPGSRSYNEQFFGPGTRLTVL.

This clonotype was detected ten times or more. This chain joins TRBV6-1 and TRBJ2-3; D possibly corresponds to TRBD2 (6 bases). The CDR3 is 14 amino acids. The V gene's germline CDR1 is MNHNS and CDR2 SASEGT. V was pared by 8 bases and J by 4 bases, with 16 bases between. The CDR3 DNA is TGTGCCAGCTTCCCGGGGGTGCCCCCAGATACGCAGTATTTT. Amino acids: CASFPGVPPDTQYF.

This clonotype was detected a few times. This chain joins TRBV20-1 and TRBJ2-3; the D gene is possibly TRBD2 (6 bases). The CDR3 runs to 15 residues. V was pared by 6 bases and J by 0 bases, with 16 bases between. CDR1 DFQATT and CDR2 SNEGSKA come from the germline V gene (reference sequence). The chain's CDR3 is CSARKGLPSTDTQYF. The DNA of the CDR3 is TGCAGTGCACGTAAGGGACTGCCTAGCACAGATACGCAGTATTTT.

This clonotype was seen repeatedly, ten times or more. The chain joins TRBV12-3 or TRBV12-4 to TRBJ2-3; 13 bases are shared with TRBD2. CDR3 size: 20 residues. V was clipped by 5 bases and J by 1 base; unmatched bases: 15. The CDR3, as DNA: TGTGCCAGCAGTCTCCGGACTAGCGGGAGCTCGGCTATGGGCACAGATACGCAGTATTTT. Translation: CASSLRTSGSSAMGTDTQYF.

The chain couples TRBV7-3 to TRBJ2-1; TRBD1 matches 10 bases. J lost 4 bases, V lost 4 bases, and 7 bases had no gene match. Germline loops: CDR1 SGHTA, CDR2 FQGTGA. The CDR3 runs to 16 residues. Here the CDR3 reads CASSSPGDRGYNEQFF. The CDR3 DNA reads as TGTGCCAGCAGCTCCCCAGGGGACAGGGGATACAATGAGCAGTTCTTC.

Only a few counts were recorded for this clonotype. This chain connects TRBV3-1 to TRBJ2-7; TRBD2 is a possible D gene (6 bases). The germline CDR1 and CDR2 sequences are LGHDT and YNNKEL (reference sequence). The CDR3 runs to 16 residues. Trimming shortened V by 1 base and J by 3 bases, and 16 bases separated the two germline ends. The CDR3 coding sequence is TGTGCCAGCAGCCAAGGGCGGGGCCGTGGGAGCTACGAGCAGTACTTC. This codes for CASSQGRGRGSYEQYF.

This clonotype was counted many times. The CDR3 coding sequence is TGCAGCGTTGAAGTGCGCCGGGGGGCCTACGAGCAGTACTTC. Its translation is CSVEVRRGAYEQYF. The chain couples TRBV29-1 to TRBJ2-7; 7 bases are shared with TRBD2. V was pared by 1 base and J by 2 bases, with 5 bases of the junction left unmatched. This CDR3 contains 14 residues. Germline CDR1 is SQVTM and CDR2 is ANQGSEA.

This clonotype appeared many times. The V gene is TRBV4-2, the J gene TRBJ1-4; D is possibly TRBD1 (5 bases). There are 15 residues in the CDR3. Looked up from germline, CDR1 is LGHNA and CDR2 is YNFKEQ. Trimming took 0 bases from V and 8 from J, leaving 13 bases between them. The DNA for the CDR3 is TGTGCCAGCAGCCAAGATGCGGGGGGAGGAGAAAAACTGTTTTTT. Its protein is CASSQDAGGGEKLFF.

This clonotype was picked up many times. As DNA, the CDR3 is TGTGCCAGCAGGACACAGGGTTGGAATGAGCAGTTCTTC. This codes for CASRTQGWNEQFF. The rearrangement joins TRBV27 to TRBJ2-1; tentatively, D is TRBD1 (6 bases). The germline CDR1 and CDR2 sequences are MNHEY and SMNVEV (reference sequence). Trimming shortened V by 6 bases and J by 7 bases, and 13 bases separated the two germline ends. The CDR3 is made up of 13 amino acids.

The table lists this clonotype with many counts. This chain connects TRBV4-2 to TRBJ2-1; no clear D gene. There are 17 residues in the CDR3. Germline V lookup: CDR1 LGHNA, CDR2 YNFKEQ. V dropped 0 bases and J dropped 0 bases, with 12 bases sitting between them. This chain's CDR3 is CASSQDPAGNSYNEQFF. Written as DNA, the CDR3 is TGTGCCAGCAGCCAAGATCCCGCTGGGAACTCCTACAATGAGCAGTTCTTC.

This clonotype has just a few counts. V gene TRBV4-3 combines with J gene TRBJ2-4, with D possibly called TRBD1 or TRBD2 (5 bases each). The CDR3 is made up of 14 amino acids. V shed 0 bases and J shed 7 bases, with 10 bases lying between them. Germline lookup yields CDR1 LGHNA and CDR2 YSLEER. The CDR3 here is CASSQDTGTNIQYF. CDR3 nucleotides: TGCGCCAGCAGCCAAGATACGGGGACGAACATTCAGTACTTC.

This chain links TRBV10-3 with TRBJ2-2, with 8 bases identical to TRBD2. The CDR3 runs to 15 residues. The V gene end was trimmed by 6 bases and the J gene end by 3 bases; junction bases not matched to a gene: 6. Per the germline V gene, CDR1 is ENHRY and CDR2 is SYGVKD. The CDR3 is CAISSGRGDTGELFF. In DNA form, the CDR3 reads TGTGCCATCAGCAGCGGGAGAGGAGACACCGGGGAGCTGTTTTTT.

The CDR3 DNA sequence: TGTGCCAGCAGGTCCCCAGGGGGGACTTCACCCCTCCACTTT. Its protein is CASRSPGGTSPLHF. This sequence joins TRBV12-3 or TRBV12-4 and TRBJ1-6; 7 bases align to TRBD1. The J segment lost 9 bases and the V segment lost 6 bases, leaving 8 bases of the junction unmatched. The CDR3 length is 14 residues.

This clonotype was seen at least ten times. The gene calls are TRBV9 and TRBJ1-1, with 7 bases matching TRBD1. With V trimmed by 4 bases and J by 10 bases, 10 bases remained unmatched. Germline V gene data show CDR1 as SGDLS and CDR2 as YYNGEE. The CDR3 is 13 residues long. The CDR3 DNA is TGTGCCAGCAGCCCCTACCAGGGGGTTGGAGCTTTCTTT. It is translated as CASSPYQGVGAFF.

The table lists this clonotype with many counts. The V and J genes are TRBV4-3 and TRBJ1-4, with TRBD1 as a possible D gene (5 bases). V was clipped by 4 bases and J by 5 bases, with 17 bases between them. The CDR3 is 16 residues long. Germline V CDR1 and CDR2: LGHNA, YSLEER. The CDR3 loop reads CASSRTWDSMNEKLFF. CDR3 coding DNA: TGCGCCAGCAGCCGTACTTGGGACTCGATGAATGAAAAACTGTTTTTT.

This clonotype was seen at least ten times. This chain connects TRBV20-1 to TRBJ2-2, with D perhaps assigned TRBD1 or TRBD2 (5 bases each). The length of the CDR3 is 16 residues. Trimming took off 0 bases at V and 2 bases at J, with 13 bases between the two ends. CDR1 DFQATT and CDR2 SNEGSKA come from the germline V gene (reference sequence). The CDR3 bases are TGCAGTGCTAGAGATCTAGCTAGGGGAAACACCGGGGAGCTGTTTTTT. This translates into CSARDLARGNTGELFF.

The gene calls are TRBV3-1 and TRBJ2-7; D is undetermined. The CDR3 consists of 12 residues. Trimming cost V 0 bases and J 5 bases, with 5 bases left between them. Germline-derived CDR1 and CDR2 are LGHDT and YNNKEL (reference sequence). CDR3 amino acids: CASSQEFHEQYF. In DNA form, the CDR3 reads TGTGCCAGCAGCCAAGAGTTCCACGAGCAGTACTTC.